This record covers a single T cell receptor (beta chain). Trimming shortened V by 6 bases and J by 0 bases, and 12 bases separated the two germline ends. CDR3 length: 14 amino acids. Germline V gives CDR1 MNHEY, CDR2 SVGAGI. The record originates from a study of blood T cell repertoires in COVID-19. For the study at large: Sample material is recorded as cDNA or gDNA derived from T cells, B-cell-depleted T cells, or PBMCs.

The authors' processing: Amplification of reference gene primers was used by the study to estimate nucleated cell counts. The protocol was immunoSEQ multiplex PCR, while the TCRdb copy is restricted to in-frame clones and leaves out a portion. Clonal size and the V and J genes are those of that table, whereas D and trimming came from the DNA. The data show some 380,000 clones, roughly 86% seen once. The rearrangement uses TRBV6-5 and TRBJ2-7; D remains unclear. This TCR came from a woman aged 40 to 50 with acute COVID-19. Source material: PBMCs or T cells enriched from blood (not recorded which). In DNA form, the CDR3 reads TGTGCCAGCAGGGCGGTGTTCAGCTCCTACGAGCAGTACTTC. Its protein product is CASRAVFSSYEQYF.